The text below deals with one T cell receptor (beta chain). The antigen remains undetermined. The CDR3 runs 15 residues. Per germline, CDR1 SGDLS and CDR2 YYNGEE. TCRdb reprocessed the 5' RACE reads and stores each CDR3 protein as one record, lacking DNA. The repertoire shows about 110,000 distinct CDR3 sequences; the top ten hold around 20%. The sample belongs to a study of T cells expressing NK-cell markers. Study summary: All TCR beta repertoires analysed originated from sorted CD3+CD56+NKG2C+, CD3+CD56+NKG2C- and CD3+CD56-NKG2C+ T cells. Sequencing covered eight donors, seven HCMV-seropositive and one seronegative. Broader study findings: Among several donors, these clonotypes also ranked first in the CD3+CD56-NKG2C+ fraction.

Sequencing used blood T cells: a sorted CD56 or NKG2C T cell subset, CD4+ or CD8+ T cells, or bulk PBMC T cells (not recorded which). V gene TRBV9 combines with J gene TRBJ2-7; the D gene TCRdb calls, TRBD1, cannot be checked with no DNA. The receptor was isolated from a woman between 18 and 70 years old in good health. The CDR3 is CASSPQGLGSYEQYF.